These T cell receptor beta chains were read from a single sample in a study of CD4 T cells in relation to SARS-CoV-2 and coronaviruses. Using immunoSEQ multiplex PCR, the repertoire was profiled, and TCRdb retains in-frame clones only, with some absent. This sample carries roughly 61,000 clones, approximately 90% of them seen once, and the ten largest clones take about 1.3%. Sequenced input: memory CD4+ T cells from PBMCs. These receptors all stem from a human donor in good health. CDR3s include the opening cysteine and the closing phenylalanine or tryptophan. A D gene is named only where the DNA matches it firmly. Only part of the rows carry a size: once, few, many, or a class if the clone is expanded.

V gene: TRBV2
J gene: TRBJ2-5
D gene: TRBD2
clone size: once
CDR3 DNA: TGTGCCAGCAGTCCTCAGTCTAGCGGAACCCTGGGTGGGACCCAGTACTTC
CDR3 protein: CASSPQSSGTLGGTQYF

V gene: TRBV5-8
J gene: TRBJ1-2
D gene: NA
clone size: NA
CDR3 DNA: TGTGCCAGCAGCGGCGGACCCTCCACAACTAACTATGGCTACACCTTC
CDR3 protein: CASSGGPSTTNYGYTF

V gene: TRBV24-1
J gene: TRBJ2-3
D gene: NA
clone size: few
CDR3 DNA: TGTGCCACCAGTGCCAGCACAGATACGCAGTATTTT
CDR3 protein: CATSASTDTQYF

V gene: TRBV14
J gene: TRBJ2-5
D gene: TRBD2
clone size: NA
CDR3 DNA: TGTGCCAGCAGCCAATTTCTAGCGGGGGAGACCCAGTACTTC
CDR3 protein: CASSQFLAGETQYF

V gene: TRBV28
J gene: TRBJ2-4
D gene: NA
clone size: NA
CDR3 DNA: TGTGCCAGCAGTCCCGTCGATCTAGCCAAAAACATTCAGTACTTC
CDR3 protein: CASSPVDLAKNIQYF

V gene: TRBV3-1/TRBV3-2
J gene: TRBJ2-1
D gene: TRBD2
clone size: NA
CDR3 DNA: TGTGCCAGCAGGCTGACAGCGGGAGCTCGCTACAATGAGCAGTTCTTC
CDR3 protein: CASRLTAGARYNEQFF

V gene: TRBV5-1
J gene: TRBJ2-1
D gene: TRBD1
clone size: NA
CDR3 DNA: TGCGCCAGCAGCTTTTCTTACGGACAGGGGGCGGGAGGGTATGAGCAGTTCTTC
CDR3 protein: CASSFSYGQGAGGYEQFF

V gene: TRBV19
J gene: TRBJ2-3
D gene: TRBD1
clone size: NA
CDR3 DNA: TGTGCCAGTAGTATAGGAGGGGGCCACACAGATACGCAGTATTTT
CDR3 protein: CASSIGGGHTDTQYF

V gene: TRBV5-1
J gene: TRBJ2-3
D gene: TRBD2
clone size: NA
CDR3 DNA: TGCGCCAGCAGCTTGGGGCCTAGCGGGAGAGCAGCAGATACGCAGTATTTT
CDR3 protein: CASSLGPSGRAADTQYF

V gene: TRBV18
J gene: TRBJ2-5
D gene: NA
clone size: NA
CDR3 DNA: TGTGCCAGCTCACAGGGTCCCCAAGAGACCCAGTACTTC
CDR3 protein: CASSQGPQETQYF

V gene: TRBV24-1
J gene: TRBJ2-1
D gene: NA
clone size: NA
CDR3 DNA: TGTGCCACCAGTGATTTGCGGCTGAGCTCCTACAATGAGCAGTTCTTC
CDR3 protein: CATSDLRLSSYNEQFF

V gene: TRBV3-1/TRBV3-2
J gene: TRBJ2-2
D gene: NA
clone size: few
CDR3 DNA: TGTGCCAGCAGCCAAGTGTACGGGGAGCTGTTTTTT
CDR3 protein: CASSQVYGELFF

V gene: TRBV5-4
J gene: TRBJ2-1
D gene: NA
clone size: NA
CDR3 DNA: TGTGCCAGCAGCTTGGGCTCGGGAGTGCCCAATGAGCAGTTCTTC
CDR3 protein: CASSLGSGVPNEQFF

V gene: TRBV19
J gene: TRBJ2-7
D gene: TRBD1
clone size: NA
CDR3 DNA: TGTGCCAGTAGTCGACAGGGTTGGGACTTC
CDR3 protein: CASSRQGWDF

V gene: TRBV7-6
J gene: TRBJ2-1
D gene: NA
clone size: NA
CDR3 DNA: TGTGCCAGCAGCTTAGTTGCGCAAACAGTCTCCTACAATGAGCAGTTCTTC
CDR3 protein: CASSLVAQTVSYNEQFF

V gene: TRBV6-6
J gene: TRBJ2-7
D gene: NA
clone size: NA
CDR3 DNA: TGTGCCAGCAGCCCCCTTTCAGGGGACGAGCAGTACTTC
CDR3 protein: CASSPLSGDEQYF

V gene: TRBV7-9
J gene: TRBJ2-1
D gene: NA
clone size: NA
CDR3 DNA: TGTGCCAGCAGCTTAGATTTTCAGTACAATGAGCAGTTCTTC
CDR3 protein: CASSLDFQYNEQFF